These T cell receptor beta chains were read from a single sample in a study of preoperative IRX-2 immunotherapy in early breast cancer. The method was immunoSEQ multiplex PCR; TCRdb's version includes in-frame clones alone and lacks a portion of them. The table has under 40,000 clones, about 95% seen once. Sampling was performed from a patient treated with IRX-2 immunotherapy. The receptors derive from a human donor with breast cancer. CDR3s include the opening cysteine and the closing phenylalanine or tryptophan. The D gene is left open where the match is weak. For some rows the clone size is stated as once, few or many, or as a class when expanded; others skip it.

CDR3nt: TGTGCCAGCGGACCAGGGTCCTACGAGCAGTACTTC
CDR3aa: CASGPGSYEQYF
v_gene: TRBV7-2
j_gene: TRBJ2-7
abundance: -
d_gene: -

CDR3nt: TGCGCCAGCAGCCGTACAGGGGGCCGGACTAATGAAAAACTGTTTTTT
CDR3aa: CASSRTGGRTNEKLFF
v_gene: TRBV4-1
j_gene: TRBJ1-4
abundance: -
d_gene: TRBD1

CDR3nt: TGTGCCAGCAGCTTAGTCAACAGGGGATACGAGCAGTACTTC
CDR3aa: CASSLVNRGYEQYF
v_gene: TRBV11-2
j_gene: TRBJ2-7
abundance: -
d_gene: TRBD1

CDR3nt: TGTGCCAGCAGTGCTAGCGGGGCGAACACCGGGGAGCTGTTTTTT
CDR3aa: CASSASGANTGELFF
v_gene: TRBV25-1
j_gene: TRBJ2-2
abundance: -
d_gene: TRBD2

CDR3nt: TGTGCCAGCAGCTTTGGAGCGGCTGGAAACACCATATATTTT
CDR3aa: CASSFGAAGNTIYF
v_gene: TRBV7-3
j_gene: TRBJ1-3
abundance: -
d_gene: -

CDR3nt: TGTGCCAGCAGCTTTAGTCGAGGGACTAGAAGTCGAGAGACCCAGTACTTC
CDR3aa: CASSFSRGTRSRETQYF
v_gene: TRBV7-9
j_gene: TRBJ2-5
abundance: -
d_gene: TRBD2

CDR3nt: TGCGCCAGCCGCGGGACAGGGTATTGTGTAGATACGCAGTATTTT
CDR3aa: CASRGTGYCVDTQYF
v_gene: TRBV4-3
j_gene: TRBJ2-3
abundance: -
d_gene: TRBD1

CDR3nt: TGCGCCAGCAGCGGCGACGGAGCGGGAGTTGGGGAGCTGTTTTTT
CDR3aa: CASSGDGAGVGELFF
v_gene: TRBV5-1
j_gene: TRBJ2-2
abundance: -
d_gene: TRBD2

CDR3nt: TGTGCCAGCAGTGAACCCTCCTACGAGCAGTACTTC
CDR3aa: CASSEPSYEQYF
v_gene: TRBV6-1
j_gene: TRBJ2-7
abundance: -
d_gene: -

CDR3nt: TGTGCCAGCAGTACGACTAGCTCCTACGAGCAGTACTTC
CDR3aa: CASSTTSSYEQYF
v_gene: TRBV5-4
j_gene: TRBJ2-7
abundance: -
d_gene: -

CDR3nt: TGTGCCAGCAGCTTAGACGGGGACGACGCGGATACGCAGTATTTT
CDR3aa: CASSLDGDDADTQYF
v_gene: TRBV11-2
j_gene: TRBJ2-3
abundance: -
d_gene: -

CDR3nt: TGTGCCAGCAGCTTATTCGGACGACGACTTAATTCACCCCTCCACTTT
CDR3aa: CASSLFGRRLNSPLHF
v_gene: TRBV7-3
j_gene: TRBJ1-6
abundance: -
d_gene: -

CDR3nt: TGTGCCAGCAGCCAAAAATCGGACGGCTACCCGCGGCCCCTCCACTTT
CDR3aa: CASSQKSDGYPRPLHF
v_gene: TRBV7-2
j_gene: TRBJ1-6
abundance: -
d_gene: -

CDR3nt: TGTGCCAGTAGTCGGGGGGGACAGCCGAATCAGCCCCAGCATTTT
CDR3aa: CASSRGGQPNQPQHF
v_gene: TRBV19
j_gene: TRBJ1-5
abundance: -
d_gene: TRBD1

CDR3nt: TGTGCCAGCAGCCGGGACGGTAACTCAGATACGCAGTATTTT
CDR3aa: CASSRDGNSDTQYF
v_gene: TRBV6-5
j_gene: TRBJ2-3
abundance: -
d_gene: -

CDR3nt: TGTGCCAGCAGCTTGGCCAAGGGGAACCCCCCCCACGAGCAGTACTTC
CDR3aa: CASSLAKGNPPHEQYF
v_gene: TRBV5-5
j_gene: TRBJ2-7
abundance: once
d_gene: -

CDR3nt: TGTGCCAGCTCATCGACACAGGGAGGGCGAAACACCATATATTTT
CDR3aa: CASSSTQGGRNTIYF
v_gene: TRBV18
j_gene: TRBJ1-3
abundance: -
d_gene: -

CDR3nt: TGTGCCAGCAGCGAGTCGACTCGGGACAGGGCTGGAAACACCATATATTTT
CDR3aa: CASSESTRDRAGNTIYF
v_gene: TRBV9
j_gene: TRBJ1-3
abundance: -
d_gene: TRBD1

CDR3nt: TGTGCCAGCAGCGCGGGACTTACCAAGTTCGAGCAGTACTTC
CDR3aa: CASSAGLTKFEQYF
v_gene: TRBV7-2
j_gene: TRBJ2-7
abundance: -
d_gene: -

CDR3nt: TGCGCCAGCAGCCGAAGCGGGAGGTCGAACACCGGGGAGCTGTTTTTT
CDR3aa: CASSRSGRSNTGELFF
v_gene: TRBV5-1
j_gene: TRBJ2-2
abundance: -
d_gene: TRBD2

CDR3nt: TGTGCCACCAGTTTTGGGGGCACGTCCTATGGCTACACCTTC
CDR3aa: CATSFGGTSYGYTF
v_gene: TRBV27
j_gene: TRBJ1-2
abundance: -
d_gene: -

CDR3nt: TGTGCCAGCAGCGTAGGGGGAGGCGGAGTGTATGCCGATGGCTACACCTTC
CDR3aa: CASSVGGGGVYADGYTF
v_gene: TRBV9
j_gene: TRBJ1-2
abundance: few
d_gene: -

CDR3nt: TGTGCCAGTAGTATAGCAACAGGGGCTAATCAGCCCCAGCATTTT
CDR3aa: CASSIATGANQPQHF
v_gene: TRBV19
j_gene: TRBJ1-5
abundance: -
d_gene: TRBD1

CDR3nt: TGTGCCAGCAGCCAAGATGACAGCTACAATCAGCCCCAGCATTTT
CDR3aa: CASSQDDSYNQPQHF
v_gene: TRBV4-2
j_gene: TRBJ1-5
abundance: -
d_gene: -

CDR3nt: TGTGCCAGCAAGGGTTCAGGATCCGGGGAGCTGTTTTTT
CDR3aa: CASKGSGSGELFF
v_gene: TRBV2
j_gene: TRBJ2-2
abundance: -
d_gene: -

CDR3nt: TGCAGTGCTGATCGAGGGTGGGGCTACACCTTC
CDR3aa: CSADRGWGYTF
v_gene: TRBV20-1
j_gene: TRBJ1-2
abundance: -
d_gene: -

CDR3nt: TGTGCCAGCAGCGTAGAGGACTGGCGGGGGTCTAATGAGCAGTTCTTC
CDR3aa: CASSVEDWRGSNEQFF
v_gene: TRBV9
j_gene: TRBJ2-1
abundance: -
d_gene: TRBD2

CDR3nt: TGTGCCTGGGCCCTTGGGGTGGGGACTAGTCAGGATACGCAGTATTTT
CDR3aa: CAWALGVGTSQDTQYF
v_gene: TRBV30
j_gene: TRBJ2-3
abundance: -
d_gene: TRBD2

CDR3nt: TGTGCCAGTAGTATAGGGACTAGCGGGAACACCGGGGAGCTGTTTTTT
CDR3aa: CASSIGTSGNTGELFF
v_gene: TRBV19
j_gene: TRBJ2-2
abundance: -
d_gene: TRBD2

CDR3nt: TGTGCCAGCAGTGACCCCAAGCGGGGGGGCTGGGGCGGTGAGCAGTTCTTC
CDR3aa: CASSDPKRGGWGGEQFF
v_gene: TRBV25-1
j_gene: TRBJ2-1
abundance: -
d_gene: TRBD2

CDR3nt: TGTGCCAGCAGAAACAGGGTAATCGGGGAAAAACTGTTTTTT
CDR3aa: CASRNRVIGEKLFF
v_gene: TRBV6-5
j_gene: TRBJ1-4
abundance: -
d_gene: -

CDR3nt: TGTGCCAGCAGCCCTCTCCGGGGACGAATCTACGAGCAGTACTTC
CDR3aa: CASSPLRGRIYEQYF
v_gene: TRBV7-9
j_gene: TRBJ2-7
abundance: -
d_gene: -

CDR3nt: TGTGCCAGCAGCCCCGTGGGCGGGAGGGCCCCCTACGAGCAGTACTTC
CDR3aa: CASSPVGGRAPYEQYF
v_gene: TRBV14
j_gene: TRBJ2-7
abundance: once
d_gene: TRBD2

CDR3nt: TGCAGCATACTAGCCCTAGAGACCCAGTACTTC
CDR3aa: CSILALETQYF
v_gene: TRBV20-1
j_gene: TRBJ2-5
abundance: once
d_gene: -

CDR3nt: TGTGCCAGCAGCAGAGGACAGTCCTACAATGAGCAGTTCTTC
CDR3aa: CASSRGQSYNEQFF
v_gene: TRBV28
j_gene: TRBJ2-1
abundance: once
d_gene: -

CDR3nt: TGTGCCAGCAGCTTAGGCCGGGATACAGATACGCAGTATTTT
CDR3aa: CASSLGRDTDTQYF
v_gene: TRBV11-3
j_gene: TRBJ2-3
abundance: -
d_gene: -

CDR3nt: TGTGCCAGCAGCGTAGATGGGAACGAGCAGTACTTC
CDR3aa: CASSVDGNEQYF
v_gene: TRBV9
j_gene: TRBJ2-7
abundance: once
d_gene: -